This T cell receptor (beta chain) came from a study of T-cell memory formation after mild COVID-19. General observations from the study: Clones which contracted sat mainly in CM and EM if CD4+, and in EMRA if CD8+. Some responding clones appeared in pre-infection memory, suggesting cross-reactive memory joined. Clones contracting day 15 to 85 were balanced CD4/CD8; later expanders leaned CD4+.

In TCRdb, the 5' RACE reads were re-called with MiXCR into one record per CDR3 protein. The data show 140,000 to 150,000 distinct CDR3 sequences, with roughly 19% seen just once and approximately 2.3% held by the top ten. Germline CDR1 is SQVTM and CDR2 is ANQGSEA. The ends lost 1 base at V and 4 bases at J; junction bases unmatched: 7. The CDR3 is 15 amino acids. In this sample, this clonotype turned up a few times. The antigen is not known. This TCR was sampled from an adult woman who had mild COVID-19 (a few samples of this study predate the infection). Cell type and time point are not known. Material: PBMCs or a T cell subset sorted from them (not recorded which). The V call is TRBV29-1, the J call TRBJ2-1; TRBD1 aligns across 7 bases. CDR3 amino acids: CSVEGPWTGYNEQFF. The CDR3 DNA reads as TGCAGCGTTGAAGGACCCTGGACAGGATACAATGAGCAGTTCTTC.